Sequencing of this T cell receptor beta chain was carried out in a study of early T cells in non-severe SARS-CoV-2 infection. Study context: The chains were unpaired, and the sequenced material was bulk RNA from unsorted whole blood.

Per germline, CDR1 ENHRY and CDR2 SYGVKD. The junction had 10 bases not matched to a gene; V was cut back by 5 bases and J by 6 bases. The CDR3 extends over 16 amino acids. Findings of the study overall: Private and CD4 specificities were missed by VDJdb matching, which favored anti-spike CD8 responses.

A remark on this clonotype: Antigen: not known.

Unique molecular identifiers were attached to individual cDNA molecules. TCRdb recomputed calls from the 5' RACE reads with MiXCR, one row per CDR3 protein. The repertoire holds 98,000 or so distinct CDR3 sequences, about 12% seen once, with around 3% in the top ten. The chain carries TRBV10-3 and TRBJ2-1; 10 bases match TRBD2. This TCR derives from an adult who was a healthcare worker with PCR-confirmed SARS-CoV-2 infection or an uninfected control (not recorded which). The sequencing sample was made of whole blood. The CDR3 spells CAISPTGTSVPNEQFF. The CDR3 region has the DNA TGTGCCATCAGTCCTACCGGGACTAGCGTACCCAATGAGCAGTTCTTC.